This TCR beta chain was documented in a study of shared clonotypes between healthy human individuals. Broader study findings: It was the non-shared clonotypes that had lower generation probabilities than clonotypes shared by all four donors.

Sorted-subset replicate PCR reactions contained 200 to 250 ng DNA, corresponding to some 28,000 T cell genomes. The data were produced by immunoSEQ multiplex PCR, yet TCRdb's version contains in-frame clones alone and is incomplete. The sample lists fewer than 850,000 clones; about 78% were seen once. CDR3 length: 13 residues. V was cut by 10 bases and J by 0 bases, with 13 bases left in between. Germline CDR1 reads ENHRY; CDR2 reads SYGVKD. Points on this clone: Its antigen remains unidentified.

The clonotype comes from a woman in her 30s in good health. The V gene is TRBV10-3, the J gene TRBJ2-7; TRBD1 might be the D (6 bases). The sample taken for sequencing was memory CD4+ T cells sorted from blood. Subset reported: CD45RA-negative fraction. CDR3 in amino acids: CATSDRSSYEQYF. CDR3 nucleotides: TGTGCCACCTCGGACAGATCCTCCTACGAGCAGTACTTC.